This T cell receptor beta chain was profiled in a study of OX40 agonist ivuxolimab in advanced cancers. Assay used: immunoSEQ multiplex PCR; TCRdb lists only in-frame clones, some missing. The data contain roughly 69,000 clones, 75% to 90% of them seen just once; the ten biggest clones take up 4% to 5%. Trimming at V came to 3 bases and at J to 4 bases, leaving 8 bases not matched to a gene. Germline lookup yields CDR1 GTSNPN and CDR2 SVGIG (reference sequence). The length of the CDR3 is 16 residues. The origin of this receptor is an adult with an advanced solid tumor such as melanoma, head and neck, liver or kidney cancer. This sequence joins TRBV30 and TRBJ2-3, with TRBD2 identical over 12 bases. Sample: CD4+ or CD8+ T cells sorted from blood, taken in a trial of the OX40 agonist ivuxolimab. The CDR3 here is CAWRLQGLAGPDTQYF. The DNA of the CDR3 is TGTGCCTGGAGGCTACAGGGACTAGCGGGCCCAGATACGCAGTATTTT.